The clone carrying this TCR beta chain was seen a handful of times. Its antigen is not identified. The data stem from a study of CD8 T cells in ankylosing spondylitis. Study-wide results and caveats: Clones tied to disease were said to be significantly enriched in matched ankylosing spondylitis synovial fluid. Within ankylosing spondylitis blood, a TCR beta motif made up of several highly homologous variants appeared to be characteristic.

TCRdb recomputed calls from the 5' RACE reads with MiXCR, one row per CDR3 protein. The table lists 700,000 to 1,000,000 distinct CDR3 sequences, approximately 12% of them singletons. Trimming removed 6 bases at V and 0 bases at J, with 15 bases between. The CDR3 covers 16 residues. The genes are TRBV12-3 or TRBV12-4 and TRBJ2-1; D gene uncertain. The source material was blood, either unsorted or a sorted T cell fraction (not recorded which). This TCR derives from a male donor with ankylosing spondylitis. Here the CDR3 reads CASSYGAWSSYNEQFF. DNA for the CDR3: TGTGCCAGCAGCTACGGAGCGTGGAGCTCCTACAATGAGCAGTTCTTC.